This entry lists 21 T cell receptor beta chains sequenced from one sample in a study of regulatory T cells in long-lasting Graves disease. The TCR beta library used iRepertoire HTBI primers with Arm-PCR amplification of CDR3. One entry per CDR3 protein results from TCRdb running MiXCR on the multiplex PCR reads. Here the sample spans approximately 400,000 distinct CDR3 sequences, roughly 23% being singletons. Time point meaning: persistent/refractory GD, antithyroid drugs over 5 years with positive TRAb. Extracted PBMC RNA gave rise to the TCR library. The source was peripheral blood mononuclear cells (PBMCs), collected when the disease was refractory, from a patient treated with antithyroid drugs. These receptors all come from a woman in her thirties or forties with Graves disease.

This chain joins TRBV14 and TRBJ2-1, with a possible D match to TRBD1 (6 bases). This CDR3 comprises 16 residues. Germline CDR1 is SGHDN and CDR2 is FVKESK. Trimming removed 4 bases at V and 8 bases at J, with 21 bases between. CDR3 sequence (DNA): TGTGCCAGCAGCCCAAAACAGGGCTCCAAGTGGGATGAGCAGTTCTTC. The encoded protein is CASSPKQGSKWDEQFF.

The J gene is TRBJ2-7, the V gene TRBV20-1; TRBD2 agrees at 7 bases. The germline gives CDR1 DFQATT, CDR2 SNEGSKA (reference sequence). The CDR3 sequence is 14 residues long. Trimming cost V 5 bases and J 5 bases; bases outside gene matches: 12. In DNA, the CDR3 is TGCAGTGCTCCACCATCGGGACTAAGCCACGAGCAGTACTTC. Translating gives CSAPPSGLSHEQYF.

This rearrangement joins TRBV10-3 to TRBJ2-5, with TRBD2 matching 11 bases. Losses at the gene ends were 0 bases for V and 5 bases for J; bases not matched to a gene: 5. Germline V gene data show CDR1 as ENHRY and CDR2 as SYGVKD. The CDR3 consists of 16 residues. The CDR3 here is CAISESSSGRWETQYF. DNA of the CDR3: TGTGCCATCAGTGAGTCGTCTAGCGGGAGGTGGGAGACCCAGTACTTC.

This clonotype was picked up a small number of times. No conserved phenylalanine or tryptophan is present at the end of the CDR3, so a read error is the likely explanation. The chain combines TRBV27 with TRBJ1-5; TRBD1 aligns across 9 bases. This CDR3 comprises 14 residues. Germline values: CDR1 MNHEY, CDR2 SMNVEV (reference sequence). V was pared by 5 bases and J by 1 base, with 0 bases of the junction left unmatched. CDR3 bases: TGTGCCAGCAGTGGACAGGGGAGCAATCAGCCCCAGCATCTT. Its protein product is CASSGQGSNQPQHL.

This clonotype has more than one count but fewer than ten. This chain links TRBV10-3 with TRBJ2-2, with a possible D match to TRBD1 (5 bases). The V gene lost 4 bases and the J gene lost 0 bases, with 9 bases spanning the gap. The CDR3 length is 15 residues. CDR1 is ENHRY, CDR2 SYGVKD, per germline. As DNA, the CDR3 is TGTGCCATCAGTGGGGGCAGGGCGAACACCGGGGAGCTGTTTTTT. Translating gives CAISGGRANTGELFF.

The V and J genes are TRBV7-9 and TRBJ2-7; no clear D. V gave up 0 bases and J gave up 7 bases, with 13 bases separating them. This CDR3 spans 14 amino acids. Germline lookup yields CDR1 SEHNR and CDR2 FQNEAQ (reference sequence). The chain's CDR3 is CASSLAGPRKEQYF. CDR3 in DNA: TGTGCCAGCAGCTTAGCGGGCCCCCGAAAGGAGCAGTACTTC.

This clonotype was counted many times. The genes are TRBV28 and TRBJ2-2; D perhaps matches TRBD1 (5 bases). The V and J ends lost 7 bases and 4 bases respectively, with 13 bases between them. This CDR3 has 14 residues. The germline V gene encodes CDR1 MDHEN and CDR2 SYDVKM. Here the CDR3 DNA reads TGTGCCAGCATTAGGGGCGGAAGCACCGGGGAGCTGTTTTTT. Translated, it gives CASIRGGSTGELFF.

Many counts were recorded for this clonotype. The rearrangement links TRBV6-5 to TRBJ2-2, with unresolved D. V lost 4 bases to trimming and J lost 0 bases, with 12 bases between them. Per the germline V gene, CDR1 is MNHEY and CDR2 is SVGAGI. The CDR3 is 16 amino acids. CDR3 nucleotides: TGTGCCAGCAGTTTAGTACTGCCCGCGAACACCGGGGAGCTGTTTTTT. This gives the protein CASSLVLPANTGELFF.

There are many counts of this clonotype. This chain uses TRBV3-1 with TRBJ2-5; D is tentatively TRBD1 or TRBD2 (5 bases each). The CDR3 loop spans 15 amino acids. V shed 7 bases and J shed 3 bases, with 18 bases lying between them. Per germline, CDR1 LGHDT and CDR2 YNNKEL (reference sequence). DNA of the CDR3: TGTGCCAGCAAATCTCATAACCGGGGCAAAGAGACCCAGTACTTC. As protein: CASKSHNRGKETQYF.

This clonotype was seen more than once but under ten times. The chain couples TRBV28 to TRBJ2-1; 10 bases are shared with TRBD2. Germline values: CDR1 MDHEN, CDR2 SYDVKM. V dropped 6 bases and J dropped 2; count of bases not matched to a gene: 7. The CDR3 loop spans 16 amino acids. The CDR3 sequence: CASSKPSGRTYNEQFF. The CDR3 coding sequence is TGTGCCAGCAGCAAACCTAGCGGGAGAACCTACAATGAGCAGTTCTTC.

This clonotype was detected a few times. This rearrangement joins TRBV19 to TRBJ1-5; D is possibly TRBD1 (5 bases). From germline, CDR1 is LNHDA and CDR2 SQIVND (reference sequence). This CDR3 is 12 amino acids long. Deletions cut 8 bases from V and 4 bases from J, with 9 bases between. The CDR3 nucleotides are TGTGCCAGTGCAGGGATAAATCAGCCCCAGCATTTT. Encoded protein: CASAGINQPQHF.

The chain has TRBV3-1 and TRBJ2-7; 7 bases are a match to TRBD1. The J segment lost 9 bases and the V segment lost 3 bases, leaving 14 bases of the junction unmatched. Germline lookup yields CDR1 LGHDT and CDR2 YNNKEL (reference sequence). CDR3 length equals 15 residues. The CDR3 bases are TGTGCCAGCAGCCAGAAGACAGGGCACTACGAGTGGCAGTACTTC. Its translation is CASSQKTGHYEWQYF.

The gene calls are TRBV12-3 or TRBV12-4 and TRBJ2-1; 14 positions agree with TRBD2. V trimming: 5 bases; J trimming: 8 bases; junction bases outside the gene matches: 2. CDR3 length equals 14 residues. This CDR3 is CASSRTSGRYEQFF. The CDR3 coding sequence is TGTGCCAGCAGTCGGACTAGCGGGAGGTATGAGCAGTTCTTC.

Concerning this clonotype: A far larger clone is a single base away, which makes a read error likely. The J gene is TRBJ2-5, the V gene TRBV6-1, with D perhaps TRBD1 (6 bases). The CDR3 is 15 amino acids. Trimming removed 6 bases at V and 0 bases at J, with 14 bases between. CDR1 and CDR2 (germline): MNHNS, SASEGT. The CDR3 region has the DNA TGTGCCAGCAGGGCCTCCTCAGGGGACCAAGAGACCCAGTACTTC. Its protein product is CASRASSGDQETQYF.

The genes are TRBV14 and TRBJ1-6, with D hard to call. V shed 4 bases and J shed 9 bases, with 16 bases lying between them. The CDR3 covers 15 residues. Germline CDR1 and CDR2: SGHDN and FVKESK. For the CDR3, the DNA is TGTGCCAGCAGCCCCGGCGCCGGACGGCGTTCACCCCTCCACTTT. Amino acids: CASSPGAGRRSPLHF.

This clonotype has only a few counts. The CDR3 DNA sequence: TGCAGTGCTGGACCCAGGGACCACACTGAAGCTTTCTTT. Protein: CSAGPRDHTEAFF. The chain combines TRBV20-1 with TRBJ1-1; weak D call: TRBD1 (5 bases). The CDR3 covers 13 residues. Germline CDR1 DFQATT, CDR2 SNEGSKA (reference sequence). The germline V and J ends were trimmed by 5 bases and 3 bases, with 13 bases remaining between them.

Ten or more counts support this clonotype. The chain combines TRBV15 with TRBJ1-1; D unclear. Germline V gene sequence: CDR1 LNHNV, CDR2 YYDKDF (reference sequence). The length of the CDR3 is 16 residues. The V end lost 0 bases, the J end lost 0 bases, and 11 bases lay between the germline ends. The CDR3 coding sequence is TGTGCCACCAGCAGAGATAGGGCAGGAATGAACACTGAAGCTTTCTTT. Protein sequence: CATSRDRAGMNTEAFF.

This clonotype was observed many times. V is TRBV28 and J is TRBJ1-1; D is uncertain. Germline CDR1 and CDR2: MDHEN and SYDVKM. This CDR3 is built from 16 residues. V was clipped by 3 bases and J by 0 bases, with 14 bases between them. CDR3 sequence reads: CASSLVPTIMNTEAFF. The DNA of the CDR3 is TGTGCCAGCAGTTTGGTGCCGACTATAATGAACACTGAAGCTTTCTTT.

The chain couples TRBV27 to TRBJ2-6; D could derive from TRBD1 or TRBD2 (5 bases each). CDR3 size: 17 residues. The V end lost 0 bases, the J end lost 0 bases, and 9 bases lay between the germline ends. From germline, CDR1 is MNHEY and CDR2 SMNVEV (reference sequence). This chain's CDR3 is CASSLSGRNSGANVLTF. The CDR3 DNA is TGTGCCAGCAGTTTATCGGGACGGAACTCTGGGGCCAACGTCCTGACTTTC.

With regard to this clonotype: A much larger clonotype is one base distant, so this may be a read error. The chain couples TRBV7-9 to TRBJ2-7; TRBD1 agrees at 8 bases. Germline CDR1 SEHNR, CDR2 FQNEAQ (reference sequence). The CDR3 extends over 16 amino acids. Here the CDR3 reads CASSSGQDAIVYEQCF. The CDR3 DNA reads TGTGCCAGCAGCTCGGGACAGGACGCCATAGTATACGAGCAGTGCTTC.

This clonotype appeared many times. V gene TRBV28 combines with J gene TRBJ1-1; D gene ambiguous. The V end lost 7 bases, the J end lost 2 bases, and 17 bases lay between the germline ends. This CDR3 has 15 amino acids. Germline V gives CDR1 MDHEN, CDR2 SYDVKM. CDR3 in amino acids: CASISYAQANTEAFF. The CDR3 coding sequence is TGTGCCAGCATTTCGTACGCGCAGGCCAACACTGAAGCTTTCTTT. Full variable domain (outside the CDR3, taken from reference TRBV28 and TRBJ1-1): DVKVTQSSRYLVKRTGEKVFLECVQDMDHENMFWYRQDPGLGLRLIYFSYDVKMKEKGDIPEGYSVSREKKERFSLILESASTNQTSMYLCASISYAQANTEAFFGQGTRLTVV.